This section outlines one T cell receptor (beta chain) sequence together with its context. Its antigen is still unknown. Here immunoSEQ multiplex PCR was the method, and the copy in TCRdb shows in-frame clones only, minus some. The sample holds about 50,000 clones; under 95% are singletons and the top ten take 2.9%. The V gene lost 1 base and the J gene lost 4 bases, with 13 bases spanning the gap. This CDR3 is 16 amino acids long. CDR1 and CDR2 from the germline V gene are LGHNA and YSLEER. The sample is drawn from a study of T cells after posttransplantation cyclophosphamide. The related graft donor's blood sample was taken on the day of bone marrow donation. Points from the study as a whole: Skin or GI-infiltrating T cells shared few TRB sequences with blood. TRB clonality was highly associated with recipient CMV seropositivity and reactivation.

Sequencing was performed on PBMCs. The V gene is TRBV4-3, the J gene TRBJ2-2, with D possibly matching TRBD1 (6 bases). The clonotype was recovered from a woman under 40 in good health and a related stem cell transplant donor. CDR3: CASSQVPGVGTGELFF. CDR3 in DNA: TGCGCCAGCAGCCAAGTTCCAGGGGTGGGCACCGGGGAGCTGTTTTTT.